A selection of T cell receptor beta chains follows, all from one sample in a study of OX40 agonist ivuxolimab in advanced cancers. TCRdb's table, derived via immunoSEQ multiplex PCR, lists solely in-frame clones and lacks some. The table shows about 120,000 clones, with approximately 92% occurring only once. The source was CD4+ or CD8+ T cells sorted from blood, collected in a trial of the OX40 agonist ivuxolimab. These receptors came from an adult with an advanced solid tumor such as melanoma, head and neck, liver or kidney cancer. Both conserved end residues are part of each CDR3. D genes are given only for firm matches. Where a row states a size, it is once, few, many or the class of an expanded clone; other rows omit it.

J gene,V gene,D gene,clone size,CDR3 DNA,CDR3 protein
TRBJ2-2,TRBV18,-,-,TGTGCCAGCTCAGATCACGAAGCCGGGGAGCTGTTTTTT,CASSDHEAGELFF
TRBJ2-7,TRBV5-8,TRBD1,-,TGTGCCAGCAGCCGTGGACAGGGGGATTTCTACGAGCAGTACTTC,CASSRGQGDFYEQYF
TRBJ2-3,TRBV7-2,-,-,TGTGCCAGCAGCTTAGATGGGTGGGGAACTAGCACAGATACGCAGTATTTT,CASSLDGWGTSTDTQYF
TRBJ1-2,TRBV7-3,TRBD1,-,TGTGCCAGCAGCTCCACCGGGACAGGGGTCTATGGCTACACCTTC,CASSSTGTGVYGYTF
TRBJ2-3,TRBV28,-,-,TGTGCCAGCAGTCCAGGGGGGGGTCGGGACAGGACCCTTTTT,CASSPGGGRDRTLF
TRBJ1-2,TRBV28,-,-,TGTGCCAGCTATCCCTCCACAGTAGACTATGGCTACACCTTC,CASYPSTVDYGYTF
TRBJ2-2,TRBV11-3,TRBD1,-,TGTGCCAGCAGCACCCTCGCGACAGGGCGAACCGGGGAGCTGTTTTTT,CASSTLATGRTGELFF
TRBJ1-1,TRBV11-2,TRBD1,-,TGTGCCAGCAGCCTAGAGGGGGCGGCCAGGGTGGGGAACACTGAAGCTTTCTTT,CASSLEGAARVGNTEAFF
TRBJ2-6,TRBV7-3,-,-,TGTGCCAGCAGCGACAGAAACTCTGGGGCCAACGTCCTGACTTTC,CASSDRNSGANVLTF
TRBJ2-7,TRBV29-1,TRBD2,-,TGCAGCGTCGCCGGACTAGCGGTGAGCTCCTACGAGCAGTACTTC,CSVAGLAVSSYEQYF
TRBJ1-4,TRBV19,TRBD1,-,TGTGCCAGTAGCCCCCTACAGGGGCGGAATGAAAAACTGTTTTTT,CASSPLQGRNEKLFF
TRBJ1-3,TRBV19,-,-,TGTGCCAGTAGTGGAGATCAGGGGTCTGGAAACACCATATATTTT,CASSGDQGSGNTIYF
TRBJ1-4,TRBV7-8,-,-,TGTGCCAGCAGCTTAGACAGGTGGGGCGAAAAACTGTTTTTT,CASSLDRWGEKLFF
TRBJ2-5,TRBV18,TRBD1,-,TGTGCCAGCTCACCCACCGGGACAGACTGGGAGACCCAGTACTTC,CASSPTGTDWETQYF
TRBJ2-4,TRBV4-1,-,-,TGCGCCAGCAGCCAAGATGGCAGGGTTGGCAAAAACATTCAGTACTTC,CASSQDGRVGKNIQYF
TRBJ2-2,TRBV4-1,-,-,TGCGCCAGCAGCCCACGGACGGCGGGCACCGGGGAGCTGTTTTTT,CASSPRTAGTGELFF
TRBJ1-1,TRBV30,-,-,TGTGCCTGGAGCCCGGACAGTAGCACTGAAGCTTTCTTT,CAWSPDSSTEAFF
TRBJ1-6,TRBV5-6,-,-,TGTGCCAGCAGCTTGTACCAGGCCTGGAGCTCCTATAATTCACCCCTCCACTTT,CASSLYQAWSSYNSPLHF
TRBJ1-6,TRBV6-4,TRBD1,-,TGTGCCAGCAGTGATAGTGGGACAGGGACCTCACCCCTCCACTTT,CASSDSGTGTSPLHF
TRBJ2-1,TRBV9,TRBD1,-,TGTGCCAGCAGCGTACGAAAGATCGGGACAGGACAGTTCTTC,CASSVRKIGTGQFF
TRBJ2-7,TRBV21-1,-,-,TGTGCCAGCAGCAAAGGGGACAGGGCCGAGCAGTACTTC,CASSKGDRAEQYF
TRBJ1-5,TRBV6-1,-,once,TGTGCCAGCAGTGAGAGCAGGGTAGAGCAGCCCCAGCATTTT,CASSESRVEQPQHF
TRBJ2-7,TRBV6-5,TRBD1,-,TGTGCCAGTCGTGGGACAGGGTACGGCTACGAGCAGTACTTC,CASRGTGYGYEQYF
TRBJ2-5,TRBV28,TRBD2,-,TGTGCCAGCAGTATTGGACTAGCGGCCCAAGAGACCCAGTACTTC,CASSIGLAAQETQYF
TRBJ2-5,TRBV20-1,-,-,TGCAGTGTCCACCGGCAAGAGACCCAGTACTTC,CSVHRQETQYF
TRBJ2-7,TRBV11-2,TRBD2,-,TGTGCCAGCCGGGGACTAGCGGGCACCACCGCCTACGAGCAGTACTTC,CASRGLAGTTAYEQYF
TRBJ2-1,TRBV12-2,-,-,TGTGCAAGTCGCTTAGGGACTAGCGGGGGTAATGAGCAGTTCTTC,CASRLGTSGGNEQFF
TRBJ1-4,TRBV19,TRBD1,-,TGTGCCAGTAGTTTCCCGGGACAGGGGAATGAAAAACTGTTTTTT,CASSFPGQGNEKLFF
TRBJ1-6,TRBV7-2,-,-,TGTGCCAGCAGCTTGGGGGGCATGGATTCACCCCTCCACTTT,CASSLGGMDSPLHF
TRBJ2-1,TRBV5-4,TRBD1,-,TGTGCCACCAAACCCCGGGACAGGGGGCGTCATGAGCAGTTCTTC,CATKPRDRGRHEQFF
TRBJ2-6,TRBV6-1,-,-,TGTGCCAGCAGTGAAGTCGGGTCTGGGGCCAACGTCCTGACTTTC,CASSEVGSGANVLTF
TRBJ2-1,TRBV6-5,TRBD2,-,TGTGCCAGCAGCCATACGGGACTAGCGGGCAATGAGCAGTTCTTC,CASSHTGLAGNEQFF
TRBJ1-2,TRBV28,-,-,TGTGCCAGCACCCAACAACGGGGCTATGGCTACACCTTC,CASTQQRGYGYTF
TRBJ2-3,TRBV19,TRBD2,-,TGTGCCAGTAGTATAATAGCGGGGGGGCCCGCAGATACGCAGTATTTT,CASSIIAGGPADTQYF
TRBJ2-7,TRBV7-9,-,-,TGTGCCAGCAGCTTAGCCGGGACAATCCACGAGCAGTACTTC,CASSLAGTIHEQYF
TRBJ1-1,TRBV7-9,-,-,TGTGCCAGCAGCTTAAGTATAGGGGGGAACACTGAAGCTTTCTTT,CASSLSIGGNTEAFF
TRBJ1-2,TRBV19,-,-,TGTGCCAGTACCCCCAGGGGAATTCGTGGCTACACCTTC,CASTPRGIRGYTF
TRBJ2-5,TRBV15,TRBD2,-,TGTGCCACCAGCAGAGATTTGACTAGCGGGAAAGAGACCCAGTACTTC,CATSRDLTSGKETQYF
TRBJ2-2,TRBV19,-,-,TGTGCCAGTAGTATAGACCTCCGGGGAATCGGGGAGCTGTTTTTT,CASSIDLRGIGELFF
TRBJ2-7,TRBV28,-,-,TGTGCCAGCAGTCCCCCCTCCAGGACAGCTACATACGAGCAGTACTTC,CASSPPSRTATYEQYF
TRBJ1-5,TRBV5-6,-,-,TGTGCCAGCAGCCGGGGACGGGGCAATCAGCCCCAGCATTTT,CASSRGRGNQPQHF
TRBJ1-2,TRBV28,TRBD1,-,TGTGCCAGCAGTTCGAGGGGGCGCGGCTATGGCTACACCTTC,CASSSRGRGYGYTF
TRBJ2-2,TRBV12-5,TRBD1,-,TGTGCTAGTGGCCTATCCCAGGGGGTCAGAAACACCGGGGAGCTGTTTTTT,CASGLSQGVRNTGELFF
TRBJ1-6,TRBV6-6,-,-,TGTGCCAGCAGTTACTCTCAGGGGTGGAATTCACCCCTCCACTTT,CASSYSQGWNSPLHF
TRBJ1-6,TRBV28,-,once,TGTGCCAGTAGACAGCTCAATTCACCCCTCCACTTT,CASRQLNSPLHF
TRBJ1-4,TRBV30,-,-,TGTGCCTGGAGTGTACAAGGGGCAGGAGAAAAACTGTTTTTT,CAWSVQGAGEKLFF
TRBJ1-4,TRBV11-2,-,-,TGTGCCAGCAGCTTATCCGACACAAGACTGTTTTTT,CASSLSDTRLFF
TRBJ2-3,TRBV10-1,TRBD1,-,TGCGCCACCTGGACAGGGCGGGCAGATACGCAGTATTTT,CATWTGRADTQYF
TRBJ1-1,TRBV5-4,-,-,TGTGCCGGCAGCGGCGGAGGGGGGATTAGAAACACTGAAGCTTTCTTT,CAGSGGGGIRNTEAFF
TRBJ2-1,TRBV5-1,TRBD2,-,TGCGCCAGCAGCTTGATAGCGGGGGGGCGAAGCAATGAGCAGTTCTTC,CASSLIAGGRSNEQFF
TRBJ2-7,TRBV11-2,-,-,TGTGCCAGCAGCTTAGCTGGCAGGGCCTACGAGCAGTACTTC,CASSLAGRAYEQYF